This TCR beta chain appears in the sequencing data of a study of tumor and adjacent non-tumor tissue in lung cancer. The study's findings and limits: Shorter survival was associated with higher TCR diversity in tumors. Top 100 clones took a larger repertoire share in normal lung.

The library came from three nested PCR rounds adapted from ARM-PCR protocols. TCRdb passed the multiplex PCR reads through MiXCR, listing each CDR3 protein once. The top ten clones hold 28% of a sample with tens of thousands of distinct CDR3 sequences, roughly 73% of them seen once. This CDR3 is 16 amino acids long. Germline CDR1 and CDR2: SGHAT and FQDESV (reference sequence). Comments on this clonotype: Its antigen is not known. The junction and the germline gene differ at one end; a read error may be behind it.

This sample's RNA came from whole unsorted tissue. Material: lung tumor tissue. The chain combines TRBV11-1 with TRBJ2-1, with 7 nucleotides matching TRBD1. This receptor was obtained from a man in his 60s with non-small cell lung cancer. The CDR3 sequence: CASSLVSGIGDSEQFF. CDR3 nucleotide sequence: TGTGCCAGTAGCTTAGTGAGTGGGATCGGGGACAGTGAGCAGTTCTTC.